What follows is one T cell receptor (beta chain) and its context. Its cognate antigen is unknown. Here the gene names and germline are mouse. The read ends 1 residue early relative to the CDR3; the germline J gene fills the gap. The entry originates in a study of tissue T cells after allogeneic stem cell transplantation. General observations from the study: Motif-based clustering found tissue-specific repertoire signatures shared across patients, though few clones were shared.

Time point of the sample: mouse harvest day 7 after allogeneic transplant. Each mouse received 10^7 T-cell-depleted marrow cells plus 10^6 splenic CD5+ T cells by tail vein. Trimming left V 2 bases short and J 0 bases short, with 4 bases between. The CDR3 length is 13 residues. The V gene's germline CDR1 is SGHSA and CDR2 FRNQAP. Sequencing was performed with immunoSEQ multiplex PCR; in TCRdb, only in-frame clones are kept and a portion is missing. The data show roughly 7,200 clones, about 50% seen once. The chain uses TRBV16 and TRBJ1-1; D gene uncertain. The sequencing sample was made of gut tissue. This clonotype was obtained from a female BALB/c mouse given C57BL/6 T cells with graft-versus-host disease after an allogeneic hematopoietic cell transplant. Partial CDR3 DNA: TGTGCAAGCAGCTTAACAGCAAACACAGAAGTCTTC. It encodes CASSLTANTEVF. The whole CDR3 protein is CASSLTANTEVFF.